What follows is one T cell receptor beta chain and its context. The data were obtained in a study of blood T cell repertoires in COVID-19. Study details: COVID-19 samples, acute and convalescent, were from the United States, Italy and Spain. Sources were T cells, B-cell-depleted T cells, or PBMCs; the material itself was cDNA or gDNA.

Authors' methods: From reference gene primer amplification, estimates of nucleated cell counts were derived. Measured with immunoSEQ multiplex PCR; TCRdb has only the in-frame clones, and not every one. V and J calls and clone size are those listed in that table; D and trimming were worked out from the DNA. There are approximately 140,000 clones in the sample; 88% occur only once, and 28% lies in the top ten. The source of this sequence is a human donor in a cohort sampled during active COVID-19. The sample consisted of peripheral blood.

CDR3 DNA sequence: TGTGCCAGCCAGCGGGGGGCTACGAACACCGGGGAGCTGTTTTTT. Translating it yields CASQRGATNTGELFF. The V and J genes are TRBV19 and TRBJ2-2; 9 bases fit TRBD2. Germline values: CDR1 LNHDA, CDR2 SQIVND (reference sequence). The CDR3 contains 15 residues. After removal of 9 bases from V and 0 bases from J, the junction contained 5 bases not matched to a gene.